This T cell receptor (beta chain) was captured by sequencing in a study of T cells in Graves' hyperthyroidism and ophthalmopathy. Concerning this clonotype itself: A much larger clone is a single base away; this may be a read error. The conserved phenylalanine or tryptophan is not found at the CDR3 terminus, so this likely reflects a read error.

The length of the CDR3 is 12 residues. Germline CDR1 LNHNV, CDR2 YYDKDF (reference sequence). V was pared by 5 bases and J by 5 bases, with 6 bases between. Amplification of TCR beta CDR3 regions was performed using RNA transcripts as template. Carried out on the TCR CDR3, a first-round RT-PCR used the HTBI primer set. Using its own MiXCR run on the multiplex PCR reads, TCRdb lists one record per CDR3 protein. The table records about 280,000 distinct CDR3 sequences, under 30% of them present only once. Sequencing input: blood. The chain is built from TRBV15 and TRBJ2-2; D remains unclear. The source of this sequence is a man aged 35 to 55 with Graves' hyperthyroidism that later progressed to Graves' ophthalmopathy. CDR3 sequence reads: CATSGRTGELFL. CDR3 nucleotide sequence: TGTGCCACCAGCGGCCGGACCGGGGAGCTGTTTCTT.